This T cell receptor beta chain is from a study of control samples from healthy donors and cancer patients. With V trimmed by 3 bases and J by 8 bases, 3 bases remained unmatched. The germline CDR1 and CDR2 sequences are SEHNR and FQNEAQ (reference sequence). The CDR3 totals 14 residues. Here immunoSEQ multiplex PCR was the method, and the copy in TCRdb shows in-frame clones only, minus some. The data contain more than 150,000 clones, over 85% of them singletons. The gene calls are TRBV7-9 and TRBJ2-1; 11 bases agree with TRBD2. This TCR derives from a man aged 50 to 59 in good health. Sequenced: blood. CDR3 in DNA: TGTGCCAGCAGCTTTAGCGGGAGGGCCCATGAGCAGTTCTTC. Translating gives CASSFSGRAHEQFF.